This T cell receptor beta chain was captured by sequencing in a study of T cells in Graves' hyperthyroidism and ophthalmopathy. Findings and caveats of the study: Most thyroid clonotypes that were expanded above 0.001 also turned up in blood.

Amplified regions were TCR beta CDR3 sequences from RNA transcripts. The HTBI primer set served for first-round RT-PCR of the TCR CDR3. Via MiXCR, TCRdb re-called the multiplex PCR reads, giving one row per CDR3 protein. The table lists over 700,000 distinct CDR3 sequences, 35% to 45% of them singletons, with approximately 10% in the top ten. Germline V gene sequence: CDR1 SEHNR, CDR2 FQNEAQ (reference sequence). There are 14 residues in the CDR3. V lost 7 bases to trimming and J lost 3 bases; unmatched junction nucleotides: 4. Worth noting for this clonotype: Antigen: not known.

Sequenced material: blood. The chain employs TRBV7-9 and TRBJ1-4, with 8 bases fitting TRBD1. The TCR originated in a man between 18 and 35 years old with Graves' hyperthyroidism. In DNA, the CDR3 is TGTGCCAGCAACCCGGGACAGGCTAATGAAAAACTGTTTTTT. This translates into CASNPGQANEKLFF. The full variable domain, its missing parts supplied by reference TRBV7-9 and TRBJ1-4, is DTGVSQNPRHKITKRGQNVTFRCDPISEHNRLYWYRQTLGQGPEFLTYFQNEAQLEKSRLLSDRFSAERPKGSFSTLEIQRTEQGDSAMYLCASNPGQANEKLFFGSGTQLSVL.